A selection of T cell receptor beta chains follows, all from one sample in a study of T-cell memory formation after mild COVID-19. One entry per CDR3 protein results from TCRdb running MiXCR on the 5' RACE reads. The data show more than 80,000 distinct CDR3 sequences, around 12% seen once. The sequencing sample was made of PBMCs or a T cell subset sorted from them (not recorded which). These receptors originate from an adult woman who had mild COVID-19 (a few samples of this study predate the infection). Cell type and time point are not known. The CDR3 runs from the conserved cysteine through the conserved F or W. A D gene is named only where the DNA matches it firmly. The size field is filled for only some rows; it gives once, few, many or a size class.

abundance: few
d_gene: TRBD1
j_gene: TRBJ2-2
v_gene: TRBV13
CDR3aa: CASSYTGGGDTGELFF
CDR3nt: TGTGCCAGCAGCTACACAGGGGGCGGTGACACCGGGGAGCTGTTTTTT

abundance: few
d_gene: NA
j_gene: TRBJ1-2
v_gene: TRBV27
CDR3aa: CASSPGFTNYGYTF
CDR3nt: TGTGCCAGCAGTCCAGGGTTTACTAACTATGGCTACACCTTC

abundance: NA
d_gene: NA
j_gene: TRBJ1-3
v_gene: TRBV29-1
CDR3aa: CSVEAMEGCRYF
CDR3nt: TGCAGCGTTGAGGCAATGGAAGGGTGCCGGTATTTT

abundance: few
d_gene: NA
j_gene: TRBJ1-2
v_gene: TRBV12-3/TRBV12-4
CDR3aa: CASSLFGASTF
CDR3nt: TGTGCCAGCAGTTTATTCGGGGCGTCGACCTTC

abundance: NA
d_gene: TRBD2
j_gene: TRBJ2-7
v_gene: TRBV12-3/TRBV12-4
CDR3aa: CASSQSGGGWYEQYF
CDR3nt: TGTGCCAGCAGCCAAAGCGGGGGAGGGTGGTACGAGCAGTACTTC

abundance: many
d_gene: TRBD2
j_gene: TRBJ2-5
v_gene: TRBV12-3/TRBV12-4
CDR3aa: CASRGGVTGETQYF
CDR3nt: TGTGCCAGCAGGGGGGGGGTTACTGGAGAGACCCAGTACTTC

abundance: NA
d_gene: NA
j_gene: TRBJ2-5
v_gene: TRBV7-6
CDR3aa: CASSLAGVGTYQETQYF
CDR3nt: TGTGCCAGCAGCTTAGCAGGGGTCGGGACTTACCAAGAGACCCAGTACTTC

abundance: NA
d_gene: NA
j_gene: TRBJ2-7
v_gene: TRBV29-1
CDR3aa: CSVEEDGFEQYF
CDR3nt: TGCAGCGTTGAGGAGGACGGCTTCGAGCAGTACTTC

abundance: few
d_gene: NA
j_gene: TRBJ2-5
v_gene: TRBV4-2
CDR3aa: CASSLRGGRQETQYF
CDR3nt: TGTGCCAGCAGCCTAAGAGGGGGGCGGCAAGAGACCCAGTACTTC

abundance: few
d_gene: TRBD2
j_gene: TRBJ2-1
v_gene: TRBV29-1
CDR3aa: CSVELAGVVGEQFF
CDR3nt: TGCAGCGTTGAGTTAGCGGGAGTGGTCGGTGAGCAGTTCTTC

abundance: many
d_gene: TRBD1
j_gene: TRBJ2-2
v_gene: TRBV6-1
CDR3aa: CASTEQGANTGELFF
CDR3nt: TGTGCCAGCACGGAGCAGGGGGCGAACACCGGGGAGCTGTTTTTT

abundance: few
d_gene: TRBD1
j_gene: TRBJ1-1
v_gene: TRBV20-1
CDR3aa: CSAPMGQGTVGTEAFF
CDR3nt: TGCAGTGCTCCAATGGGACAGGGAACAGTAGGGACTGAAGCTTTCTTT

abundance: many
d_gene: NA
j_gene: TRBJ2-7
v_gene: TRBV7-6
CDR3aa: CASSSDFTEQYF
CDR3nt: TGTGCCAGCAGCTCGGACTTCACCGAGCAGTACTTC

abundance: NA
d_gene: TRBD2
j_gene: TRBJ2-2
v_gene: TRBV7-8
CDR3aa: CASRERLAGGNTGELFF
CDR3nt: TGTGCCAGCAGGGAGAGGCTAGCGGGAGGAAACACCGGGGAGCTGTTTTTT

abundance: few
d_gene: TRBD1
j_gene: TRBJ2-1
v_gene: TRBV11-2
CDR3aa: CASSPYPGTEVYPGNEQFF
CDR3nt: TGTGCCAGCAGCCCCTACCCCGGGACAGAAGTTTACCCTGGCAATGAGCAGTTCTTC

abundance: NA
d_gene: NA
j_gene: TRBJ2-3
v_gene: TRBV10-3
CDR3aa: CAISELGGITDTQYF
CDR3nt: TGTGCCATCAGTGAATTGGGGGGAATCACAGATACGCAGTATTTT

abundance: few
d_gene: NA
j_gene: TRBJ1-1
v_gene: TRBV7-9
CDR3aa: CASSLADSRSGTEAFF
CDR3nt: TGTGCCAGCAGCTTAGCGGACAGCCGGTCAGGGACTGAAGCTTTCTTT

abundance: few
d_gene: NA
j_gene: TRBJ2-6
v_gene: TRBV12-3/TRBV12-4
CDR3aa: CASRDGAGANVLTF
CDR3nt: TGTGCCAGCAGGGACGGAGCTGGGGCCAACGTCCTGACTTTC

abundance: NA
d_gene: NA
j_gene: TRBJ1-2
v_gene: TRBV4-1
CDR3aa: CASSQEGAGRDGYTF
CDR3nt: TGCGCCAGCAGCCAAGAGGGGGCGGGCCGGGATGGCTACACCTTC

abundance: NA
d_gene: TRBD2
j_gene: TRBJ2-3
v_gene: TRBV29-1
CDR3aa: CSVEGLLAGDRLSTDTQYF
CDR3nt: TGCAGCGTTGAAGGGCTACTAGCGGGAGACCGTCTTAGCACAGATACGCAGTATTTT

abundance: NA
d_gene: TRBD1
j_gene: TRBJ2-7
v_gene: TRBV3-1
CDR3aa: CASSQWTGSSYEQYF
CDR3nt: TGTGCCAGCAGCCAATGGACAGGGAGCTCCTACGAGCAGTACTTC

abundance: few
d_gene: NA
j_gene: TRBJ2-7
v_gene: TRBV5-5
CDR3aa: CASSLGAGLNEQYF
CDR3nt: TGTGCCAGCAGCTTAGGGGCAGGGCTCAACGAGCAGTACTTC

abundance: NA
d_gene: TRBD1
j_gene: TRBJ2-3
v_gene: TRBV6-5
CDR3aa: CASSHQGAADTQYF
CDR3nt: TGTGCCAGCAGTCACCAGGGGGCCGCAGATACGCAGTATTTT

abundance: NA
d_gene: NA
j_gene: TRBJ1-5
v_gene: TRBV24-1
CDR3aa: CATSDHTGNSYQPQHF
CDR3nt: TGTGCCACCAGTGATCATACAGGGAACTCTTATCAGCCCCAGCATTTT

abundance: NA
d_gene: TRBD2
j_gene: TRBJ2-7
v_gene: TRBV20-1
CDR3aa: CSARALGLAGSYEQYF
CDR3nt: TGCAGTGCCAGGGCTCTTGGACTAGCGGGCTCCTACGAGCAGTACTTC

abundance: NA
d_gene: TRBD1
j_gene: TRBJ2-1
v_gene: TRBV7-9
CDR3aa: CASSSLQGRGHNEQFF
CDR3nt: TGTGCCAGCAGCTCTTTACAGGGAAGGGGGCACAATGAGCAGTTCTTC

abundance: NA
d_gene: TRBD2
j_gene: TRBJ2-5
v_gene: TRBV7-2
CDR3aa: CASSLAFLLAGGGPQETQYF
CDR3nt: TGTGCCAGCAGCTTAGCGTTCCTCCTAGCGGGAGGTGGCCCCCAAGAGACCCAGTACTTC

abundance: NA
d_gene: TRBD1
j_gene: TRBJ2-5
v_gene: TRBV3-1
CDR3aa: CASSVTGKLETQYF
CDR3nt: TGTGCCAGCAGCGTGACAGGGAAGTTAGAGACCCAGTACTTC

abundance: NA
d_gene: NA
j_gene: TRBJ1-3
v_gene: TRBV7-6
CDR3aa: CASSLAIEDSSGNTIYF
CDR3nt: TGTGCCAGCAGCTTAGCGATAGAGGACAGCTCTGGAAACACCATATATTTT

abundance: NA
d_gene: TRBD1
j_gene: TRBJ1-1
v_gene: TRBV7-9
CDR3aa: CASSLVQGQAEAFF
CDR3nt: TGTGCCAGCAGCTTAGTACAGGGGCAGGCTGAAGCTTTCTTT

abundance: NA
d_gene: TRBD1
j_gene: TRBJ1-1
v_gene: TRBV4-3
CDR3aa: CASSQDRPGGWTEAFF
CDR3nt: TGCGCCAGCAGCCAAGATCGGCCAGGGGGCTGGACTGAAGCTTTCTTT

abundance: few
d_gene: NA
j_gene: TRBJ2-1
v_gene: TRBV29-1
CDR3aa: CSVDAGHNEQFF
CDR3nt: TGCAGCGTTGATGCAGGGCACAATGAGCAGTTCTTC

abundance: NA
d_gene: NA
j_gene: TRBJ2-3
v_gene: TRBV19
CDR3aa: CASSAPDLGADTQYF
CDR3nt: TGTGCCAGTAGCGCCCCGGACTTGGGCGCAGATACGCAGTATTTT

abundance: NA
d_gene: TRBD2
j_gene: TRBJ2-1
v_gene: TRBV11-2
CDR3aa: CASSSRTSGPDEQFF
CDR3nt: TGTGCCAGCAGCTCCCGGACTAGCGGGCCTGATGAGCAGTTCTTC

abundance: few
d_gene: NA
j_gene: TRBJ2-7
v_gene: TRBV29-1
CDR3aa: CSVETRTAYEQYF
CDR3nt: TGCAGCGTTGAAACACGGACGGCCTACGAGCAGTACTTC

abundance: few
d_gene: NA
j_gene: TRBJ2-7
v_gene: TRBV29-1
CDR3aa: CSVPRHEANHEQYF
CDR3nt: TGCAGCGTTCCACGACACGAGGCAAATCACGAGCAGTACTTC

abundance: NA
d_gene: NA
j_gene: TRBJ2-3
v_gene: TRBV14
CDR3aa: CASSHEVDSDDTQYF
CDR3nt: TGTGCCAGCAGCCATGAAGTTGACAGTGATGATACGCAGTATTTT

abundance: NA
d_gene: TRBD1
j_gene: TRBJ2-7
v_gene: TRBV19
CDR3aa: CASESGTGSGEQYF
CDR3nt: TGTGCCAGCGAATCCGGGACAGGGTCGGGGGAGCAGTACTTC

abundance: once
d_gene: NA
j_gene: TRBJ2-5
v_gene: TRBV14
CDR3aa: CASSQDAGTYYSQETQYF
CDR3nt: TGTGCCAGCAGCCAAGATGCAGGGACATACTATTCCCAAGAGACCCAGTACTTC

abundance: NA
d_gene: TRBD1
j_gene: TRBJ2-5
v_gene: TRBV20-1
CDR3aa: CSAATISRTGLETQYF
CDR3nt: TGCAGTGCTGCCACAATTTCTCGGACAGGACTAGAGACCCAGTACTTC

abundance: NA
d_gene: NA
j_gene: TRBJ2-7
v_gene: TRBV5-1
CDR3aa: CASSLASPHKQYF
CDR3nt: TGCGCCAGCAGCTTGGCCAGTCCCCACAAGCAGTACTTC

abundance: many
d_gene: NA
j_gene: TRBJ2-2
v_gene: TRBV24-1
CDR3aa: CATAGANTGELFF
CDR3nt: TGTGCCACCGCGGGGGCCAACACCGGGGAGCTGTTTTTT

abundance: many
d_gene: NA
j_gene: TRBJ1-2
v_gene: TRBV4-3
CDR3aa: CASSQENGYGYTF
CDR3nt: TGCGCCAGCAGCCAAGAAAACGGGTATGGCTACACCTTC

abundance: NA
d_gene: NA
j_gene: TRBJ1-1
v_gene: TRBV12-3/TRBV12-4
CDR3aa: CASTQVGERDTEAFF
CDR3nt: TGTGCCAGCACCCAAGTAGGGGAACGAGACACTGAAGCTTTCTTT

abundance: NA
d_gene: NA
j_gene: TRBJ1-1
v_gene: TRBV5-6
CDR3aa: CASSLGDGGEGTEAFF
CDR3nt: TGTGCCAGCAGCCTGGGAGATGGGGGAGAAGGGACTGAAGCTTTCTTT